These 4 T cell receptor beta chains were all obtained from the same sample, sequenced in a study of blood T cell repertoires in COVID-19. The data were produced by immunoSEQ multiplex PCR, yet TCRdb's version contains in-frame clones alone and is incomplete. The repertoire includes under 250,000 clones, approximately 82% of them detected once, and 9.5% to 15% sits in the top ten. Sequencing was done on a sample of peripheral blood. The origin of the receptors is a woman aged 40 to 49 with acute or convalescent COVID-19.

V gene TRBV19 combines with J gene TRBJ2-2; 12 bases are a match to TRBD2. The CDR3 totals 16 residues. In germline, CDR1 is LNHDA, CDR2 SQIVND (reference sequence). With V trimmed by 8 bases and J by 3 bases, 7 bases remained unmatched. CDR3 DNA: TGTGCCAGTCGGACTAGCGGGAATATAGACACCGGGGAGCTGTTTTTT. It encodes CASRTSGNIDTGELFF.

The rearrangement joins TRBV11-2 to TRBJ1-4, with 8 bases identical to TRBD1. Germline-derived CDR1 and CDR2 are SGHAT and FQNNGV. This CDR3 comprises 15 residues. J gave up 2 bases and V 3 bases, and 2 bases lay outside the gene matches. This chain's CDR3 is CASSFRGLTNEKLFF. In DNA form, the CDR3 reads TGTGCCAGCAGCTTCAGGGGGCTCACTAATGAAAAACTGTTTTTT.

The gene calls are TRBV5-1 and TRBJ2-1, with D possibly TRBD2 on 6 matching bases. Germline loops: CDR1 SGHRS, CDR2 YFSETQ. This CDR3 contains 16 residues. V was shortened by 0 bases and J by 4 bases, with 14 bases between the two germline ends. This CDR3 reads CASSLAGIGGYNEQFF. The CDR3 DNA follows: TGCGCCAGCAGCTTGGCCGGTATCGGGGGATACAATGAGCAGTTCTTC.

The V gene is TRBV6-2 or TRBV6-3, the J gene TRBJ1-4; 10 bases agree with TRBD1. V was clipped by 5 bases and J by 8 bases; unmatched bases: 8. This CDR3 has 15 residues. Germline CDR1 reads MNHEY; CDR2 reads SVGEGT. The CDR3 here is CASSNDRGRGEKLFF. Here the CDR3 DNA reads TGTGCCAGCAGTAACGACAGGGGGCGAGGCGAAAAACTGTTTTTT.